This T cell receptor (beta chain) derives from a study of shared clonotypes between healthy human individuals. Data came from immunoSEQ multiplex PCR; TCRdb stores just in-frame clones and leaves some out. Of approximately 2.5 million clones in the sample, just over 90% were seen once. With V trimmed by 7 bases and J by 7 bases, 6 bases remained unmatched. The CDR3 has 14 residues. Germline loops: CDR1 ENHRY, CDR2 SYGVKD. A single count supports this clone. The chain is built from TRBV10-3 and TRBJ2-2; 10 positions agree with TRBD1. This sequence originates from a man aged 18 to 35 in good health. Sequencing input: naive CD4+ T cells sorted from blood. The subset is: CD45RA+ positively selected. CDR3 sequence: CAINNGTGVGELFF. CDR3 nucleotide sequence: TGTGCCATCAACAACGGGACAGGGGTCGGGGAGCTGTTTTTT.